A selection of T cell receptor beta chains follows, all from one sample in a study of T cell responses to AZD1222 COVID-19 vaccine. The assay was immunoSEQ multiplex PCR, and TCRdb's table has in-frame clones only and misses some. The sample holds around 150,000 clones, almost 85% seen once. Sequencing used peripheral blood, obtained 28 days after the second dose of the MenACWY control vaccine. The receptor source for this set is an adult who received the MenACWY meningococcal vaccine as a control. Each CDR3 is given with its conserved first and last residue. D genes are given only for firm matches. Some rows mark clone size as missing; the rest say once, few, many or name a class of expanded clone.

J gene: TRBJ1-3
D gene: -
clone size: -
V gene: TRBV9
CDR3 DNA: TGTGCCAGCAGCGTAGAAGGGGTCCTCTCTGGAAACACCATATATTTT
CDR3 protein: CASSVEGVLSGNTIYF

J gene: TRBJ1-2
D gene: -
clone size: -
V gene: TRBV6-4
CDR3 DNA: TGTGCCAGCAGCGTGGGAGGGTCGTCCGGCTACACCTTC
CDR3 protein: CASSVGGSSGYTF

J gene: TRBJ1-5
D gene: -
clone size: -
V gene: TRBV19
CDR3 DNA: TGTGCCAGTAGTATAAAAGGGTTAAGCAATCAGCCCCAGCATTTT
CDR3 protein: CASSIKGLSNQPQHF

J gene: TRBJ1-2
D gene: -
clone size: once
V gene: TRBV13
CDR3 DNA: TGTGCCAGCAGTTCCCGGGACACTATCCTGAGGGGCTACACCTTC
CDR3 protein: CASSSRDTILRGYTF

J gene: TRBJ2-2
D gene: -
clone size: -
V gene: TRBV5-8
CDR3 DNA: TGTGCCAGCCGCCTCCCTCTTATAACCGGGGAGCTGTTTTTT
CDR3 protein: CASRLPLITGELFF

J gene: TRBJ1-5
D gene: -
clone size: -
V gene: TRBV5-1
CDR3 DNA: TGCGCCAGCAGCTTGGAGGCAGGGGTGAGCAATCAGCCCCAGCATTTT
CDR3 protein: CASSLEAGVSNQPQHF

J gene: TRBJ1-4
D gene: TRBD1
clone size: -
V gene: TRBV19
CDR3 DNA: TGTGCCAGCACAGCCCCGGGACAGGGGTTCGGTAATGAAAAACTGTTTTTT
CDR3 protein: CASTAPGQGFGNEKLFF

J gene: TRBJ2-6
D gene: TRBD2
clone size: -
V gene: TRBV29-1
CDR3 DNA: TGCAGCGCCGCTCTAGCGGAAAACGCCCACTCTGGGGCCAACGTCCTGACTTTC
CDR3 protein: CSAALAENAHSGANVLTF

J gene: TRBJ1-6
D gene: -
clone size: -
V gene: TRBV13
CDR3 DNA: TGTGCCAGCAGCGAACCTACTGACGTCGACTCCTATAATTCACCCCTCCACTTT
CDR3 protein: CASSEPTDVDSYNSPLHF

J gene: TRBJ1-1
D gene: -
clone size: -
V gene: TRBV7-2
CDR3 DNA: TGTGCCAGCAGCTTAATGCAGGGTAACACTGAAGCTTTCTTT
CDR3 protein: CASSLMQGNTEAFF

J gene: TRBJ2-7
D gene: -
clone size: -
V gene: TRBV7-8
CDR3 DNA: TGTGCCAGCAGCTTAGCGGGGGGTTATCGCGAGCAGTACTTC
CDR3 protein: CASSLAGGYREQYF

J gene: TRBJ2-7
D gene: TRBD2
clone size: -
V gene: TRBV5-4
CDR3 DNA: TGTGCCAGCAGCCCAGGACTAGCGGAGCCCTACGAGCAGTACTTC
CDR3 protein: CASSPGLAEPYEQYF

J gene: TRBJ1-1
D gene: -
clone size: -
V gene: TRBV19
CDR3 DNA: TGTGCCAGTAGTAATTACGTCACAGGGTCGGCCACTGAAGCTTTCTTT
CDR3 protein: CASSNYVTGSATEAFF

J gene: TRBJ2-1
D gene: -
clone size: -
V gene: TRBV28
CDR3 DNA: TGTGCCAGCTTCGGGGACGGGACCTACAATGAGCAGTTCTTC
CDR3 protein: CASFGDGTYNEQFF

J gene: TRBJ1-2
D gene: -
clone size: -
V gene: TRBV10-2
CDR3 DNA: TGCGCCAGCAGTGACCCCTTTAACTATGGCTACACCTTC
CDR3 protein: CASSDPFNYGYTF

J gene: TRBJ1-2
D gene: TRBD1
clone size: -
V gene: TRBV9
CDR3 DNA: TGTGCCAGCAGCGCCACAGGGGGCTATAACTATGGCTACACCTTC
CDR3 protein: CASSATGGYNYGYTF

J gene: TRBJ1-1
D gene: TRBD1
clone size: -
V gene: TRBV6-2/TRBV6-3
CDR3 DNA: TGTGCCAGCAGTTACGTAACAGGGGGCTTGAACACTGAAGCTTTCTTT
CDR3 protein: CASSYVTGGLNTEAFF

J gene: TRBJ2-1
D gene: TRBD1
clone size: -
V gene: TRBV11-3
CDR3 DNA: TGTGCCAGCAGCTTGGACAGGGGGCACAATGAGCAGTTCTTC
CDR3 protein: CASSLDRGHNEQFF

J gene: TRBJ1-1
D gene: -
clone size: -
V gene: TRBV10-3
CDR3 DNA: TGTGCCATCAGCCTACAGGGAAGGGACACTGAAGCTTTCTTT
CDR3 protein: CAISLQGRDTEAFF

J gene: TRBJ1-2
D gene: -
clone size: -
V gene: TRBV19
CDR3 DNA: TGTGCCAGTACCCCGGGCCAGGGCGGCTGGGGCTACACCTTC
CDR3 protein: CASTPGQGGWGYTF

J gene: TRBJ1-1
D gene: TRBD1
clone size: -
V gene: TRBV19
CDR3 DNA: TGTGCCAGTAGTACTTCCCGGACAGGGGGCCGCGCTTTCTTT
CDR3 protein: CASSTSRTGGRAFF

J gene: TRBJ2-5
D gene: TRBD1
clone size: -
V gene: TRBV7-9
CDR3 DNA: TGTGCCAGCAGCTTCTCCGGGACAGGAGAGACCCAGTACTTC
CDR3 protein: CASSFSGTGETQYF

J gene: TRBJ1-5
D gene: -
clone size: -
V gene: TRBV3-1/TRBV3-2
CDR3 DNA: TGTGCCAGCAGCCCCGGTCCCGGGGGACATCAGCCCCAGCATTTT
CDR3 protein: CASSPGPGGHQPQHF

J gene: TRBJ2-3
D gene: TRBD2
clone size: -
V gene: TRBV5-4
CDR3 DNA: TGTGCCAGCAGCTTGGGGGCAGGGACTAGCGGCTTTAATACGCAGTATTTT
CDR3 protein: CASSLGAGTSGFNTQYF

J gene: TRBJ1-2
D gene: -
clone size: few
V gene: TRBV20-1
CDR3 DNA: TGCAGTGCTAGAGATAGATATGGCTACACCTTC
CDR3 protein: CSARDRYGYTF

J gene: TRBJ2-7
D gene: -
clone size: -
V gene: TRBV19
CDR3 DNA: TGTGCCAGTAGGGAAGAGGGCTTCTACGAGCAGTACTTC
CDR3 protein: CASREEGFYEQYF

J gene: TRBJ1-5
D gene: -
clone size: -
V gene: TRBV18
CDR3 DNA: TGTGCCAGCTCACCAGACAGGAGAAATCAGCCCCAGCATTTT
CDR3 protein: CASSPDRRNQPQHF

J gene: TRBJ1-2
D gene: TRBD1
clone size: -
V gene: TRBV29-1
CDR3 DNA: TGCAGCGTTGATTGGAACCCTCGTGCCGGCAGGGGGGGAGGCTACACCTTC
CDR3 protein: CSVDWNPRAGRGGGYTF

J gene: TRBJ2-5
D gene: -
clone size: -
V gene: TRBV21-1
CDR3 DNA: TGTGCCAGCAGCAAAGGGGCAAGCCTTGGAGAGACCCAGTACTTC
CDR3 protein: CASSKGASLGETQYF

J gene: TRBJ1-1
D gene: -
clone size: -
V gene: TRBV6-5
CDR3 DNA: TGTGCCAGCAGTTACTCCCAGGGCACTGAAGCTTTCTTT
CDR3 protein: CASSYSQGTEAFF

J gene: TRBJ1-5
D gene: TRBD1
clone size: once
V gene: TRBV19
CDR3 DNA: TGTGCCAGTAGTCCCGGACAGGGGAACAATCAGCCCCAGCATTTT
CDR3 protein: CASSPGQGNNQPQHF

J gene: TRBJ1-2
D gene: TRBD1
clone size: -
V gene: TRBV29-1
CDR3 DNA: TGCAGCGCAGGACAGGGAAACTATGGCTACACCTTC
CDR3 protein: CSAGQGNYGYTF

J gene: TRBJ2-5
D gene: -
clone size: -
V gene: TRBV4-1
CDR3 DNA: TGCGCCAGCAGCCAAAAACGGTCAGGGACCCAGTACTTC
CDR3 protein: CASSQKRSGTQYF

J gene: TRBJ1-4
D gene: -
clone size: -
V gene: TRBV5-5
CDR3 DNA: TGTGCCAGCGAAGCTAAATTGGGAAATAATGAAAAACTGTTTTTT
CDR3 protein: CASEAKLGNNEKLFF

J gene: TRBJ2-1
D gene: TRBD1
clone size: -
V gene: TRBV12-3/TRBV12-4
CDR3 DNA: TGTGCCAGCTCAGGGGGCCAGTATAGTGAGCAGTTCTTC
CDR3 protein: CASSGGQYSEQFF

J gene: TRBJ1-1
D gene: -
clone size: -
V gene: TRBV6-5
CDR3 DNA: TGTGCCAGCAGTTATAGGGAAGGAAACACTGAAGCTTTCTTT
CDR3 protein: CASSYREGNTEAFF

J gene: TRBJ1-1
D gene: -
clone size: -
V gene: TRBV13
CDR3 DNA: TGTGCCAGCAGCTTAATTACTGAAGCTTTCTTT
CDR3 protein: CASSLITEAFF

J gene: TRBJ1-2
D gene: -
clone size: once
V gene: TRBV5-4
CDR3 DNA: TGTGCCAGCAGCTCCCTTGGCACTACGGGCTACACCTTC
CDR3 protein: CASSSLGTTGYTF

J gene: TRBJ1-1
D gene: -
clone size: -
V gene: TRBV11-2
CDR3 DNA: TGTGCCAGCAGCTTTCAGGGTGCGGACACTGAAGCTTTCTTT
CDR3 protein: CASSFQGADTEAFF

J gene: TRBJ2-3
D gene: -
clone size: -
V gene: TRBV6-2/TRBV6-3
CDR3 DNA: TGTGCCAGCAGTTACTTAATGGGGACCGGACTCACAGATACGCAGTATTTT
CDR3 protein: CASSYLMGTGLTDTQYF

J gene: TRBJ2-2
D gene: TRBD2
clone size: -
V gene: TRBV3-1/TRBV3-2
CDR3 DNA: TGTGCCAGCAGCCAAGTCGGGGCCAAAACTAGCGGGAGGGCGAACACCGGGGAGCTGTTTTTT
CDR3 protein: CASSQVGAKTSGRANTGELFF

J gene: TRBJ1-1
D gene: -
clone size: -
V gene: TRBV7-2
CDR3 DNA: TGTGCCAGCAGCGAAAGATTGATGTTAGAAGCTTTCTTT
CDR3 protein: CASSERLMLEAFF

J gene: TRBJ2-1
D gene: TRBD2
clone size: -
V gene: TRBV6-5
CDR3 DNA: TGTGCCAGCGAGACTAGCGGGAGAGGGAACAATGAGCAGTTCTTC
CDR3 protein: CASETSGRGNNEQFF

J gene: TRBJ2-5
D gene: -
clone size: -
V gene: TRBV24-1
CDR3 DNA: TGTGCCACCAGTGATCCTCTTTTAAAGGGCGGTGAAGAGACCCAGTACTTC
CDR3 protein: CATSDPLLKGGEETQYF

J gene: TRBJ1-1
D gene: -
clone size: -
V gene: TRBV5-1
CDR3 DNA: TGCGCCAGCAGCGGTCATGCGAACACTGAAGCTTTCTTT
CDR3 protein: CASSGHANTEAFF

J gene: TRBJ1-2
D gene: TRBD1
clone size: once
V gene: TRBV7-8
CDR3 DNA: TGTGCCAGTAAAGGGGGCGGTGGCTACACCTTC
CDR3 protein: CASKGGGGYTF

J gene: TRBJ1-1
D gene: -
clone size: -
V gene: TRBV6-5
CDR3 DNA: TGTGCCAGCAAAAACGTAGGGGAAGCTTTCTTT
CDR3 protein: CASKNVGEAFF

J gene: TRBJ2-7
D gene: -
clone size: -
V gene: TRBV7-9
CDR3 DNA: TGTGCCAGCAGCTTCAGCTCCTACGAGCAGTACTTC
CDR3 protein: CASSFSSYEQYF

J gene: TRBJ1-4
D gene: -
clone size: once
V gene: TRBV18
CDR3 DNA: TGTGCCAGCTCACCGGTCGCCGATACCGCAACTAATGAAAAACTGTTTTTT
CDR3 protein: CASSPVADTATNEKLFF

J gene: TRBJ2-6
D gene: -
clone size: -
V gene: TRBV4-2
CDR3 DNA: TGTGCCAGCAGCCAGCGGCCCTCCAACGTCCTGACTTTC
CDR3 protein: CASSQRPSNVLTF

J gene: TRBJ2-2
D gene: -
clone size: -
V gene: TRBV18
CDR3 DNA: TGTGCCAGCTCCCGACCAGGCGGGGAGCTGTTTTTT
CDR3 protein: CASSRPGGELFF

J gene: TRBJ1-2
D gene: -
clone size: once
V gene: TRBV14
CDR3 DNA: TGTGCCAGCAGCCAAGGGGGAGGGAGCTATGGCTACACCTTC
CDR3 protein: CASSQGGGSYGYTF

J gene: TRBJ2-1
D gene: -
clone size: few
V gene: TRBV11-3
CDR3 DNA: TGTGCCAGCAGCATTAGCGATCGTAATGAGCAGTTCTTC
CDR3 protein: CASSISDRNEQFF

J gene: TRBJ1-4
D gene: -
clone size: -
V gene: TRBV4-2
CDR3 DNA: TGTGCCAGCAGCCCCCAGTACCGGGGCCAGGCCCCCTATGAAAAACTGTTTTTT
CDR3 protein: CASSPQYRGQAPYEKLFF

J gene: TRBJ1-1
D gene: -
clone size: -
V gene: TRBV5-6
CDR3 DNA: TGTGCCAGCAGCCTTGACATTCGCGCTGAAGCTTTCTTT
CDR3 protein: CASSLDIRAEAFF